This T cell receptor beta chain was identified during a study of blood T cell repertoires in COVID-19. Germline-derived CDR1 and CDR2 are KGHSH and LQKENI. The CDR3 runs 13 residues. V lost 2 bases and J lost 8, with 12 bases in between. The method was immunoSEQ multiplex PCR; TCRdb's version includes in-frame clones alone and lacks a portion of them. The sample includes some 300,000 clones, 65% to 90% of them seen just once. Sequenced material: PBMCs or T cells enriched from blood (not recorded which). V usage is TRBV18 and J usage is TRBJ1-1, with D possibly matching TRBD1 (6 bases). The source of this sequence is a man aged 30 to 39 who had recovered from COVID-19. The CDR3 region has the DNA TGTGCCAGCTCACCATTACAGGGAGGGGAAGCTTTCTTT. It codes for CASSPLQGGEAFF. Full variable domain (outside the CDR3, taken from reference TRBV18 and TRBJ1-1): NAGVMQNPRHLVRRRGQEARLRCSPMKGHSHVYWYRQLPEEGLKFMVYLQKENIIDESGMPKERFSAEFPKEGPSILRIQQVVRGDSAAYFCASSPLQGGEAFFGQGTRLTVV.